This T cell receptor beta chain was sequenced during a study of shared clonotypes between healthy human individuals. About the study: Per-donor plates numbered three CD4 naive, three CD4 memory, two CD8 naive and one CD8 memory.

The authors distributed each subset's genomic DNA evenly over several immunoSEQ plates. The table came from immunoSEQ multiplex PCR; TCRdb's copy has only in-frame clones and leaves some out. The sample carries approximately 1.5 million clones, about 98% recorded once. Points on this clone: Its matching antigen is unknown.

CDR3 size: 13 residues. Germline lookup yields CDR1 SGHDT and CDR2 YYEEEE. Trimming shortened V by 6 bases and J by 3 bases, and 13 bases separated the two germline ends. Study-wide results and limits: Of the naive CD4 clonotypes, around 4.7% were shared across several donors. Despite large depth, sorted-subset datasets appeared incompletely sequenced.

The chain joins TRBV5-6 to TRBJ2-7; D might be TRBD1 (5 bases). The sequencing input was naive CD4+ T cells sorted from blood. The subset is: CD45RA+ positively selected. This TCR derives from a man aged 30 to 45 in good health. CDR3 bases: TGTGCCAGCACCCGAGACCAGGGCTACGAGCAGTACTTC. Encoded protein: CASTRDQGYEQYF.